Following are 10 T cell receptor beta chains from one sample sequenced in a study of lymphopenia after photon versus proton radiotherapy. Assay used: immunoSEQ multiplex PCR; TCRdb lists only in-frame clones, some missing. The sample lists about 55,000 clones, roughly 80% occurring once. Source: peripheral blood, taken from a patient treated with proton-based radiotherapy. Receptors originate from a man aged 60 to 75 with pancreatic cancer.

This clone was counted only a few times. The genes are TRBV19 and TRBJ1-5; D is possibly TRBD1 (5 bases). Trimming pared 6 bases from V and 5 bases from J, leaving 11 bases between. The germline V gene encodes CDR1 LNHDA and CDR2 SQIVND (reference sequence). The CDR3 extends over 13 amino acids. In DNA, the CDR3 is TGTGCCAGTAGGGTGGGACCCCATCAGCCCCAGCATTTT. This sequence encodes CASRVGPHQPQHF.

In nucleotides, the CDR3 is TGCGCCAGCAGGCCACAGGGGGCGACAGATACGCAGTATTTT. This translates into CASRPQGATDTQYF. The V call is TRBV5-1, the J call TRBJ2-3; 9 bases are a match to TRBD1. Germline lookup yields CDR1 SGHRS and CDR2 YFSETQ. V lost 5 bases to trimming and J lost 3 bases; unmatched junction nucleotides: 4. This CDR3 region has 14 residues.

The chain combines TRBV7-8 with TRBJ1-5; D unresolved. Germline V gives CDR1 SGHVS, CDR2 FQNEAQ. The V gene lost 5 bases and the J gene lost 4 bases, with 15 bases spanning the gap. CDR3 length equals 15 residues. In DNA form, the CDR3 reads TGTGCCAGCAGCCCCAAAAGGCAAGGTAATCAGCCCCAGCATTTT. It yields the protein CASSPKRQGNQPQHF.

The rearrangement uses TRBV9 and TRBJ2-6; no clear D gene. The CDR3 consists of 14 residues. Germline lookup yields CDR1 SGDLS and CDR2 YYNGEE. V was trimmed by 4 bases and J by 0 bases, leaving 5 bases between them. The CDR3 is CASSPFSGANVLTF. The CDR3 nucleotides are TGTGCCAGCAGCCCGTTCTCTGGGGCCAACGTCCTGACTTTC.

This chain connects TRBV7-2 to TRBJ1-3; 9 nucleotides line up with TRBD1. The CDR3 is made up of 14 amino acids. Germline V gives CDR1 SGHTA, CDR2 FQGNSA. V lost 5 bases to trimming and J lost 2 bases; unmatched junction nucleotides: 1. The DNA of the CDR3 is TGTGCCAGCAGCCGGGACAGGGCTGGAAACACCATATATTTT. It encodes CASSRDRAGNTIYF. Supplemented by reference TRBV7-2 and TRBJ1-3, the full variable domain reads GAGVSQSPSNKVTEKGKDVELRCDPISGHTALYWYRQSLGQGLEFLIYFQGNSAPDKSGLPSDRFSAERTGGSVSTLTIQRTQQEDSAVYLCASSRDRAGNTIYFGEGSWLTVV.

This chain joins TRBV2 and TRBJ1-5; 7 positions match TRBD1. This CDR3 comprises 16 residues. Trimming at V came to 6 bases and at J to 6 bases, leaving 14 bases not matched to a gene. Per germline, CDR1 SNHLY and CDR2 FYNNEI. This CDR3 is CASSPRDSKEAQPQHF. The CDR3 DNA reads TGTGCCAGCAGCCCCCGGGACAGTAAGGAAGCTCAGCCCCAGCATTTT.

This clone came up once. V and J are TRBV28 and TRBJ2-1, with D perhaps TRBD1 (6 bases). This CDR3 is 14 amino acids long. Germline V gene sequence: CDR1 MDHEN, CDR2 SYDVKM. V was shortened by 4 bases and J by 9 bases, with 16 bases between the two germline ends. CDR3 coding DNA: TGTGCCAGCAGTTCTGGACAGCTAAAATCTGAGCAGTTCTTC. Translation: CASSSGQLKSEQFF.

The chain uses TRBV6-5 and TRBJ1-2; D unresolved. V gave up 5 bases and J gave up 0 bases, with 4 bases separating them. Looked up from germline, CDR1 is MNHEY and CDR2 is SVGAGI. The CDR3 contains 12 residues. The CDR3 coding sequence is TGTGCCAGCAGTCCCACTAACTATGGCTACACCTTC. Translation gives CASSPTNYGYTF.

This chain uses TRBV16 with TRBJ1-5; D remains unclear. Looked up from germline, CDR1 is KGHSY and CDR2 is FQNENV. This CDR3 comprises 15 residues. The germline V and J ends were trimmed by 0 bases and 3 bases, with 9 bases remaining between them. CDR3 region: CASSQSSVFNQPQHF. CDR3 bases: TGTGCCAGCAGCCAATCCTCCGTGTTCAATCAGCCCCAGCATTTT. Complete variable domain (other parts from reference TRBV16 and TRBJ1-5): GEEVAQTPKHLVRGEGQKAKLYCAPIKGHSYVFWYQQVLKNEFKFLISFQNENVFDETGMPKERFSAKCLPNSPCSLEIQATKLEDSAVYFCASSQSSVFNQPQHFGDGTRLSIL.

J is TRBJ2-5 and V is TRBV28; D is undetermined. Per germline, CDR1 MDHEN and CDR2 SYDVKM. V was cut by 2 bases and J by 2 bases, with 12 bases left in between. This CDR3 is 15 amino acids long. The CDR3 reads CASSLMGPLQETQYF. The CDR3 DNA sequence: TGTGCCAGCAGTTTAATGGGTCCCTTACAAGAGACCCAGTACTTC.